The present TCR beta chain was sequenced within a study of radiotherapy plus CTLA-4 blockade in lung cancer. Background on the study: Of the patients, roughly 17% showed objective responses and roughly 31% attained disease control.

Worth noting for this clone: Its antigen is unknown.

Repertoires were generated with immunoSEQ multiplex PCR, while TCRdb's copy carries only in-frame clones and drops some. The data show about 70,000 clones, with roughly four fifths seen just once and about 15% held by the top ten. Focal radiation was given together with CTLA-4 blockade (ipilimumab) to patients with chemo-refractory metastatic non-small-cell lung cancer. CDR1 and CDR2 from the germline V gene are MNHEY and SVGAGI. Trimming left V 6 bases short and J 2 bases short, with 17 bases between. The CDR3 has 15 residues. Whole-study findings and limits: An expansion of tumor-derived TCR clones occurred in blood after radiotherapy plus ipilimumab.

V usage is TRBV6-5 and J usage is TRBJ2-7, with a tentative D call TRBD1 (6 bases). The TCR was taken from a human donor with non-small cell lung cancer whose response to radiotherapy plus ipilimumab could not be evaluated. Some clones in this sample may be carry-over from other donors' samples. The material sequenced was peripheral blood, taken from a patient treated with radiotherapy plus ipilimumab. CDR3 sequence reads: CASRYTRDTAYEQYF. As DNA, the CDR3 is TGTGCCAGCAGGTATACCCGGGACACAGCCTACGAGCAGTACTTC.